The next 20 T cell receptor beta chains were all read from a single sample in a study of cytomegalovirus exposure and HLA in healthy donors (dated by TCRdb to about 2017). The receptor library was made with the immunoSEQ multiplex PCR assay. For the multiplex PCR, a mixture combining 60 forward primers for TCR Vbeta segments and 13 reverse primers for TCR Jbeta segments was used. Here the immuneACCESS table is served through TCRdb, limited to in-frame sequences with V and J called. Missing clones are a known gap in these copies; in checked studies unresolved V genes cover under half, and the rest lacks a known reason. The table for this sample lists under 200,000 clones; around 84% of them were counted only once. Of the sample, about 2.5% falls within the top ten clones. The sequenced sample was PBMCs. The origin of the receptors is a man aged 30 to 39 in good health and CMV-seropositive.

The chain carries TRBV7-9 and TRBJ2-5, with TRBD2 identical over 8 bases. CDR1 is SEHNR, CDR2 FQNEAQ, per germline (reference sequence). V was pared by 6 bases and J by 7 bases, with 10 bases of the junction left unmatched. The CDR3 contains 14 residues. The CDR3 region has the DNA TGTGCCAGCAGGGTAGCGGGGACTAAAGGGACCCAGTACTTC. As protein: CASRVAGTKGTQYF.

This clone occurred a few times. The V gene is TRBV11-1, the J gene TRBJ2-5; the D is unclear. The CDR3 consists of 13 residues. The ends were cut back, 3 bases at V and 5 bases at J, with 10 bases in the middle. The germline CDR1 and CDR2 sequences are SGHAT and FQDESV (reference sequence). The CDR3 is CASSFSWLETQYF. CDR3 in DNA: TGTGCCAGCAGCTTTTCGTGGCTGGAGACCCAGTACTTC.

The chain uses TRBV5-6 and TRBJ1-3, with a weak D call TRBD1 (6 bases). The germline V and J ends were trimmed by 1 base and 0 bases, with 14 bases remaining between them. CDR3 length: 17 residues. Germline V CDR1 and CDR2: SGHDT, YYEEEE. CDR3 in amino acids: CASSLFSGQNSGNTIYF. CDR3 nucleotides: TGTGCCAGCAGCTTGTTTTCGGGACAAAACTCTGGAAACACCATATATTTT.

J is TRBJ2-7 and V is TRBV11-2; D is possibly TRBD1 (6 bases). The CDR3 contains 16 residues. Trimming removed 1 base from V and 3 bases from J, with 16 bases in between. Germline CDR1 reads SGHAT; CDR2 reads FQNNGV. This CDR3 is CASSLGSAGQFYEQYF. CDR3 nucleotide sequence: TGTGCCAGCAGCTTAGGCTCTGCCGGACAGTTCTACGAGCAGTACTTC. Drawing the rest from reference TRBV11-2 and TRBJ2-7, the complete variable domain is EAGVAQSPRYKIIEKRQSVAFWCNPISGHATLYWYQQILGQGPKLLIQFQNNGVVDDSQLPKDRFSAERLKGVDSTLKIQPAKLEDSAVYLCASSLGSAGQFYEQYFGPGTRLTVT.

This chain links TRBV11-3 with TRBJ2-7, with TRBD1 identical over 11 bases. From germline, CDR1 is SGHNT and CDR2 YENEEA. This CDR3 region has 14 residues. V lost 6 bases, J lost 5 bases, and 6 bases stayed unmatched. The CDR3 coding sequence is TGTGCCAGCAGTCCGGGACAGGGGGTAGACGAGCAGTACTTC. Translating it yields CASSPGQGVDEQYF.

The CDR3 spells CATSSPGLARAEQFF. CDR3 bases: TGTGCCACCAGCAGTCCGGGTTTAGCGAGGGCTGAGCAGTTCTTC. The rearrangement uses TRBV15 and TRBJ2-1, with D possibly TRBD2 on 5 matching bases. Trimming pared 3 bases from V and 9 bases from J, leaving 18 bases between. There are 15 residues in the CDR3. Germline CDR1 reads LNHNV; CDR2 reads YYDKDF (reference sequence).

The chain carries TRBV30 and TRBJ2-1; 7 positions agree with TRBD2. The germline gives CDR1 GTSNPN, CDR2 SVGIG (reference sequence). After removal of 3 bases from V and 4 bases from J, the junction contained 9 bases not matched to a gene. The CDR3 has 15 amino acids. For the CDR3, the DNA is TGTGCCTGGAGAGGGAGGGGACCGGATTACAATGAGCAGTTCTTC. Translated: CAWRGRGPDYNEQFF.

The V gene is TRBV6-1, the J gene TRBJ2-3; D gene unclear. V lost 8 bases to trimming and J lost 3 bases, with 12 bases between them. The CDR3 contains 13 residues. Germline CDR1 reads MNHNS; CDR2 reads SASEGT. CDR3 in amino acids: CASGLEPTDTQYF. CDR3 DNA: TGTGCCAGCGGCCTGGAGCCGACAGATACGCAGTATTTT.

The chain employs TRBV7-2 and TRBJ2-2; 10 bases agree with TRBD2. J gave up 4 bases and V 5 bases, and 7 bases lay outside the gene matches. The CDR3 sequence is 16 residues long. CDR1 and CDR2 (germline): SGHTA, FQGNSA. This CDR3 is CASSATSGMSTGELFF. CDR3 bases: TGTGCCAGCAGCGCTACTAGCGGGATGAGCACCGGGGAGCTGTTTTTT.

The chain employs TRBV18 and TRBJ2-3; TRBD2 aligns across 7 bases. This CDR3 comprises 17 residues. The trim removed 2 bases at V and 0 bases at J, leaving 8 bases unmatched. Germline CDR1 and CDR2: KGHSH and LQKENI. The CDR3 sequence: CASSPWPSGTSTDTQYF. The CDR3 region has the DNA TGTGCCAGCTCACCATGGCCTAGCGGAACTAGCACAGATACGCAGTATTTT.

This clone is a singleton in its sample. The CDR3 loop is CASSFGDNYGYTF. CDR3 nucleotide sequence: TGTGCCAGCAGCTTCGGGGATAACTATGGCTACACCTTC. The gene calls are TRBV7-9 and TRBJ1-2; D is uncertain. The CDR3 runs to 13 residues. The ends were cut back, 3 bases at V and 1 base at J, with 6 bases in the middle. Germline V gene sequence: CDR1 SEHNR, CDR2 FQNEAQ (reference sequence).

The gene calls are TRBV28 and TRBJ1-1; TRBD1 agrees at 10 bases. The germline V gene has CDR1 MDHEN and CDR2 SYDVKM. The CDR3 is 15 amino acids. V lost 5 bases and J lost 4; bases outside the gene matches: 7. The CDR3 DNA sequence: TGTGCCAGCAGTCCAGGGACAGGGGAGATCACTGAAGCTTTCTTT. Its translation is CASSPGTGEITEAFF.

Details on this clone: Compared with germline, one end of the junction differs, possibly owing to a read error. The chain employs TRBV7-7 and TRBJ2-1, with unresolved D. Per germline, CDR1 SSHAT and CDR2 FNYEAQ (reference sequence). This CDR3 has 14 amino acids. The CDR3 DNA is TGTGCTAGCAGCGCTAGTGAAGCCAACAATGAGCAGTTCTTC. This translates into CASSASEANNEQFF.

The rearrangement joins TRBV27 to TRBJ2-7, with D perhaps matching TRBD2 (5 bases). This CDR3 comprises 12 residues. V gave up 6 bases and J gave up 0 bases, with 6 bases separating them. Germline CDR1 MNHEY, CDR2 SMNVEV (reference sequence). The CDR3 spells CASRGSSYEQYF. CDR3 coding DNA: TGTGCCAGCAGGGGGAGCTCCTACGAGCAGTACTTC.

This chain joins TRBV5-8 and TRBJ2-7; tentatively, D is TRBD2 (6 bases). V lost 2 bases and J 5 bases, leaving 14 bases between the germline ends. Looked up from germline, CDR1 is SGHTS and CDR2 is YDEGEE. This CDR3 spans 14 amino acids. The CDR3 protein is CASSFWAGPHEQYV. The CDR3 DNA reads as TGTGCCAGCAGCTTTTGGGCGGGGCCCCACGAGCAGTACGTC.

The V gene is TRBV14, the J gene TRBJ1-2; no clear D. Per germline, CDR1 SGHDN and CDR2 FVKESK. Trimming stripped 0 bases from V and 4 bases from J, with 15 bases between. This CDR3 region has 16 residues. The CDR3 is CASSQDAGPASYGYTF. The CDR3, as DNA: TGTGCCAGCAGCCAAGATGCGGGTCCCGCTAGCTATGGCTACACCTTC.

This clone turned up a few times. The chain uses TRBV28 and TRBJ1-1; the match to TRBD1 covers 9 bases. Per germline, CDR1 MDHEN and CDR2 SYDVKM. CDR3 length equals 14 residues. Unmatched junction bases numbered 4, after V lost 4 bases and J lost 4 bases. The CDR3 protein is CASSSGQGGTEAFF. The CDR3 coding sequence is TGTGCCAGCAGTTCGGGACAGGGCGGCACTGAAGCTTTCTTT.

The chain links TRBV11-2 to TRBJ2-1, with 9 positions matching TRBD1. CDR1 SGHAT and CDR2 FQNNGV come from the germline V gene. Trimming removed 4 bases from V and 7 bases from J; junction bases left unmatched: 14. The CDR3 is 17 amino acids. CDR3: CASSSPSGTGLRNEQFF. The DNA of the CDR3 is TGTGCCAGCAGCTCCCCGTCCGGGACAGGGCTCCGAAATGAGCAGTTCTTC.

The chain has TRBV28 and TRBJ2-7, with 7 positions matching TRBD2. V shed 2 bases and J 4 bases; nucleotides not matched to a gene: 8. In germline, CDR1 is MDHEN, CDR2 SYDVKM. This CDR3 is built from 15 residues. CDR3 bases: TGTGCCAGCAGTTTAAGTTTTGGAGCGGGATACGAGCAGTACTTC. This gives the protein CASSLSFGAGYEQYF. The entire variable domain, with the rest obtained from reference TRBV28 and TRBJ2-7, is as follows: DVKVTQSSRYLVKRTGEKVFLECVQDMDHENMFWYRQDPGLGLRLIYFSYDVKMKEKGDIPEGYSVSREKKERFSLILESASTNQTSMYLCASSLSFGAGYEQYFGPGTRLTVT.

On this clone: The sample has other DNA sequences that encode this CDR3 too. The chain links TRBV18 to TRBJ2-3; TRBD2 aligns across 9 bases. Trimming cost V 2 bases and J 5 bases; bases outside gene matches: 2. The CDR3 loop spans 14 amino acids. Germline CDR1 and CDR2: KGHSH and LQKENI. CDR3 DNA sequence: TGTGCCAGCTCACCAGGCGGGAGGGGAGATACGCAGTATTTT. Encoded protein: CASSPGGRGDTQYF.